The clone carrying this T cell receptor beta chain was found many times. Its antigen is unknown. The sample originates from a study of CD8 T cells in ankylosing spondylitis. Findings and caveats of the study: There was a TCR beta motif, made of several highly homologous variants, that appeared characteristic of ankylosing spondylitis blood.

Each CDR3 protein is one row after TCRdb ran MiXCR on the 5' RACE reads. The sample includes around 540,000 distinct CDR3 sequences, roughly 13% of them seen just once. Germline CDR1 and CDR2: SQVTM and ANQGSEA. CDR3 length: 12 amino acids. V was cut by 6 bases and J by 5 bases, with 13 bases left in between. This TCR was recovered from a male donor with ankylosing spondylitis. The chain has TRBV29-1 and TRBJ1-2; tentative D call: TRBD1 (5 bases). Specimen: blood, either unsorted or a sorted T cell fraction (not recorded which). CDR3 coding DNA: TGCAGCGTGATGGGGCAGGAATATGGCTACACCTTC. Amino acid sequence: CSVMGQEYGYTF. Full variable domain (missing parts from reference TRBV29-1 and TRBJ1-2): SAVISQKPSRDICQRGTSLTIQCQVDSQVTMMFWYRQQPGQSLTLIATANQGSEATYESGFVIDKFPISRPNLTFSTLTVSNMSPEDSSIYLCSVMGQEYGYTFGSGTRLTVV.